A selection of T cell receptor beta chains follows, all from one sample in a study of identical twins. MiXCR was run by TCRdb on the 5' RACE reads, yielding one entry per CDR3 protein. The table has 1.5 million to 2 million distinct CDR3 sequences, about 31% seen once. The specimen was cord blood. All receptors come from a newborn girl in good health. The CDR3 runs from the conserved cysteine through the conserved F or W. Fields, in order: D gene, clone size, J gene, V gene, CDR3 DNA, CDR3 protein. A D gene is named only where the DNA matches it firmly. Expanded clones get a size class; other rows say once, few or many, or leave the size out.

D: TRBD1
size: few
J: TRBJ1-2
V: TRBV28
DNA: TGTGCCAGTAGACCCGGGACAGCCTTTGCGAACTATGGCTACACCTTC
CDR3: CASRPGTAFANYGYTF

D: TRBD2
size: .
J: TRBJ2-7
V: TRBV12-3/TRBV12-4
DNA: TGTGCCAGCAGTTTCGGCGGGGGGCACCTCTACGAGCAGTACTTC
CDR3: CASSFGGGHLYEQYF

D: .
size: .
J: TRBJ1-1
V: TRBV6-1
DNA: TGTGCCAGCAAAGCGGGGGTGGACACTGAAGCTTTCTTT
CDR3: CASKAGVDTEAFF

D: TRBD2
size: .
J: TRBJ2-5
V: TRBV2
DNA: TGTGCCAGCAAGAGCGGGAGGGCAGTAGAGACCCAGTACTTC
CDR3: CASKSGRAVETQYF

D: TRBD1
size: .
J: TRBJ1-5
V: TRBV2
DNA: TGTGCCAGCAGTGATTGGGACAGGGCCAGCAATCAGCCCCAGCATTTT
CDR3: CASSDWDRASNQPQHF

D: TRBD1
size: .
J: TRBJ2-2
V: TRBV5-1
DNA: TGCGCCAGCAGCTTGTCGACCGGGACAGAGCGACTGTTTTTT
CDR3: CASSLSTGTERLFF

D: TRBD2
size: .
J: TRBJ2-1
V: TRBV11-2
DNA: TGTGCCAGCAGCTCACTAGCGGGGATCTACAATGAGCAGTTCTTC
CDR3: CASSSLAGIYNEQFF

D: .
size: few
J: TRBJ1-4
V: TRBV5-1
DNA: TGCGCCAGCAGCTCCGGAGGGCCAACTAATGAAAAACTGTTTTTT
CDR3: CASSSGGPTNEKLFF

D: .
size: many
J: TRBJ2-1
V: TRBV12-3/TRBV12-4
DNA: TGTGCCAGCAGCCGTAGCTTGAGCTCCTACAATGAGCAGTTCTTC
CDR3: CASSRSLSSYNEQFF

D: TRBD2
size: few
J: TRBJ2-7
V: TRBV7-2
DNA: TGTGCCAGCAGCTTAGGGCGGGAGAGCCACTACGAGCAGTACTTC
CDR3: CASSLGRESHYEQYF

D: TRBD1
size: few
J: TRBJ2-7
V: TRBV12-3/TRBV12-4
DNA: TGTGCCAGCAGTTCAGGGGACAGGGACTACGAGCAGTACTTC
CDR3: CASSSGDRDYEQYF

D: .
size: .
J: TRBJ2-7
V: TRBV14
DNA: TGTGCCAGCAGCCCCGGATATTACTACGAGCAGTACTTC
CDR3: CASSPGYYYEQYF

D: TRBD1
size: few
J: TRBJ2-2
V: TRBV12-3/TRBV12-4
DNA: TGTGCCAGCAGACCGACAGGGGGCAACACCGGGGAGCTGTTTTTT
CDR3: CASRPTGGNTGELFF

D: TRBD1
size: .
J: TRBJ2-7
V: TRBV6-6
DNA: TGTGCCAGCAGTTTCGGGGACAGGGTTTCCTACGAGCAGTACTTC
CDR3: CASSFGDRVSYEQYF

D: TRBD2
size: .
J: TRBJ2-3
V: TRBV20-1
DNA: TGCAGTGCCCTAGCGGGGGCGGCAGATACGCAGTATTTT
CDR3: CSALAGAADTQYF

D: TRBD2
size: few
J: TRBJ2-4
V: TRBV4-1
DNA: TGCGCCAGCAGCCCCATGGGACTAGGACTGAGCGCCAAAAACATTCAGTACTTC
CDR3: CASSPMGLGLSAKNIQYF

D: .
size: few
J: TRBJ1-5
V: TRBV27
DNA: TGTGCCAGCAGTTTCCAGGACGGGGGGCAGCCCCAGCATTTT
CDR3: CASSFQDGGQPQHF

D: .
size: few
J: TRBJ2-1
V: TRBV3-1
DNA: TGTGCCAGCAGTATACGTCGGGTGACCTACAATGAGCAGTTCTTC
CDR3: CASSIRRVTYNEQFF

D: .
size: once
J: TRBJ2-4
V: TRBV4-1
DNA: TGCGCCGGCAGCCAAGAATATCGACTCTTAGCCAAAAACATTCAGTACTTC
CDR3: CAGSQEYRLLAKNIQYF

D: TRBD1
size: .
J: TRBJ2-3
V: TRBV7-2
DNA: TGTGCCAGCACGGACAGGGTCCTTAGCACAGATACGCAGTATTTT
CDR3: CASTDRVLSTDTQYF

D: .
size: few
J: TRBJ1-2
V: TRBV28
DNA: TGTGCCAGCAGTTTTCCCGGGATGAGGGATGGCTACACCTTC
CDR3: CASSFPGMRDGYTF

D: .
size: once
J: TRBJ2-2
V: TRBV14
DNA: TGTGCCAGCAGCCCCGCTCGGACGTCGAACACCGGGGAGCTGTTTTTT
CDR3: CASSPARTSNTGELFF

D: TRBD2
size: .
J: TRBJ2-7
V: TRBV5-1
DNA: TGCGCCAGCGCGGGACTAGCGGGTTTCCACGAGCAGTACTTC
CDR3: CASAGLAGFHEQYF

D: .
size: many
J: TRBJ2-3
V: TRBV13
DNA: TGTGCCAGCAGCTATAGCGGCGGGTTGTCCTACGGGGATACGCAGTATTTT
CDR3: CASSYSGGLSYGDTQYF

D: .
size: .
J: TRBJ2-7
V: TRBV6-5
DNA: TGTGCCACCGGGGTTCGAGACTCTGCCTACGAGCAGTACTTC
CDR3: CATGVRDSAYEQYF

D: TRBD2
size: few
J: TRBJ2-1
V: TRBV7-2
DNA: TGTGCCAGCAGCCCCCGAATAGCGGGAGGGCGTTACAATGAGCAGTTCTTC
CDR3: CASSPRIAGGRYNEQFF

D: .
size: .
J: TRBJ2-5
V: TRBV29-1
DNA: TGCAGCGTCGGCACCTCGGGGGGCGGGCCGACCCAGTACTTC
CDR3: CSVGTSGGGPTQYF

D: .
size: .
J: TRBJ1-2
V: TRBV7-9
DNA: TGTGCCAGCACCGAACAAGGTCCCAGGGCCCATGGCTACACCTTC
CDR3: CASTEQGPRAHGYTF

D: TRBD1
size: few
J: TRBJ1-2
V: TRBV2
DNA: TGTGCCAGCAGTGGGGGACAGGGGGCTCTAACTAACTATGGCTACACCTTC
CDR3: CASSGGQGALTNYGYTF

D: TRBD2
size: .
J: TRBJ2-1
V: TRBV5-1
DNA: TGCGCCAGCAGCTTGGCATTAGGACTAGCCGTAAATGAGCAGTTCTTC
CDR3: CASSLALGLAVNEQFF

D: TRBD2
size: .
J: TRBJ2-1
V: TRBV14
DNA: TGTACCAGCAGCAAACGAGCGGGGGGCGCAAGCTCCTACAATGAGCAGTTCTTC
CDR3: CTSSKRAGGASSYNEQFF

D: .
size: .
J: TRBJ2-1
V: TRBV12-3/TRBV12-4
DNA: TGTGCCAGCAGTGAGGACAGAAATGAGCAGTTCTTC
CDR3: CASSEDRNEQFF

D: .
size: few
J: TRBJ2-3
V: TRBV29-1
DNA: TGCAGCGTTGGGGGACGGCTAACGGATACGCAGTATTTT
CDR3: CSVGGRLTDTQYF

D: .
size: .
J: TRBJ1-1
V: TRBV2
DNA: TGTGCCAGCATCGGGTGGGCAGGACGCACTGAAGCTTTCTTT
CDR3: CASIGWAGRTEAFF

D: .
size: few
J: TRBJ2-3
V: TRBV20-1
DNA: TGCAGTTCAGAACTAGCTGATACGCAGTATTTT
CDR3: CSSELADTQYF